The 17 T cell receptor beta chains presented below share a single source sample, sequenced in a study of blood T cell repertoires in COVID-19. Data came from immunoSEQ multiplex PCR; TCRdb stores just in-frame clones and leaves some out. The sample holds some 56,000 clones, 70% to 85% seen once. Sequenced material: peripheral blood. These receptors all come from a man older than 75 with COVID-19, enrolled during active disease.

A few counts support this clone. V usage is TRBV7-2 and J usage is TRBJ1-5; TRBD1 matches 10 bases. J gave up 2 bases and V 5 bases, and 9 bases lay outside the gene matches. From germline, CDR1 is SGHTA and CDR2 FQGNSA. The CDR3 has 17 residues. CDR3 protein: CASSPDRGRIGNQPQHF. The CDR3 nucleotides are TGTGCCAGCAGCCCTGACAGGGGGCGCATAGGCAATCAGCCCCAGCATTTT.

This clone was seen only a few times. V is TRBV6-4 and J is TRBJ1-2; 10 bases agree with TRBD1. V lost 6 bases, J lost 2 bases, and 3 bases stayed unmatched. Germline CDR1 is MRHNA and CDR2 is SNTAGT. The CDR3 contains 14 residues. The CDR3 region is CASSPDRGNYGYTF. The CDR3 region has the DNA TGTGCCAGCAGCCCGGACAGGGGGAACTATGGCTACACCTTC.

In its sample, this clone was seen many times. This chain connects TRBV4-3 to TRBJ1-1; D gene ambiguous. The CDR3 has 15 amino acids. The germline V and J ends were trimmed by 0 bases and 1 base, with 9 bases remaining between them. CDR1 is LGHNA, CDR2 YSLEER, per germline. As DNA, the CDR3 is TGCGCCAGCAGCCAAGACGGTTTAGAGAACACTGAAGCTTTCTTT. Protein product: CASSQDGLENTEAFF.

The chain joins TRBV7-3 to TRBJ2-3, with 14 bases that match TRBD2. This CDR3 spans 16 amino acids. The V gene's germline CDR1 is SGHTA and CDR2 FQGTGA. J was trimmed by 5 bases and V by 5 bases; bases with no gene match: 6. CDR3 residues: CASSRGLAGVIDTQYF. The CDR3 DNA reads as TGTGCCAGCAGCCGGGGACTAGCGGGGGTCATAGATACGCAGTATTTT.

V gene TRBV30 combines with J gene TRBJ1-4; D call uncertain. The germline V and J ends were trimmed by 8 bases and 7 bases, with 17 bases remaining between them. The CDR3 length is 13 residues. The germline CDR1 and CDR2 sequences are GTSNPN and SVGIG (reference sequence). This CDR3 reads CARLGPRREKLFF. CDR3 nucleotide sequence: TGTGCCCGCTTGGGCCCAAGGCGTGAAAAACTGTTTTTT.

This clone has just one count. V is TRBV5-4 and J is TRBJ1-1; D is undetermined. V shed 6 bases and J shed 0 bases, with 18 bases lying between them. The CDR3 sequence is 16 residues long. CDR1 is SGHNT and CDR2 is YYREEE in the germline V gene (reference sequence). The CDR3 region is CASTAGRGPLNTEAFF. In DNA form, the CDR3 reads TGTGCCAGCACCGCGGGTCGGGGTCCCCTGAACACTGAAGCTTTCTTT.

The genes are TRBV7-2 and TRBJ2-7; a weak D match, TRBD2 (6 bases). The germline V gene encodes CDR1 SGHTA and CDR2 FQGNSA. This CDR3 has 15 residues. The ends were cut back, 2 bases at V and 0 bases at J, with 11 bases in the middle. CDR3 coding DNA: TGTGCCAGCAGCTTACTGGGCGGGGCCTCCTACGAGCAGTACTTC. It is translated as CASSLLGGASYEQYF.

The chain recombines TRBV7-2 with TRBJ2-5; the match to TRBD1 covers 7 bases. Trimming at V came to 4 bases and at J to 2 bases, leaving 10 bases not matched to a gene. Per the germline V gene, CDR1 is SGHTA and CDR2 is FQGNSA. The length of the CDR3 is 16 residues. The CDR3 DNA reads TGTGCCAGCAGCTCACGTCGGGACAGAATACAAGAGACCCAGTACTTC. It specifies CASSSRRDRIQETQYF.

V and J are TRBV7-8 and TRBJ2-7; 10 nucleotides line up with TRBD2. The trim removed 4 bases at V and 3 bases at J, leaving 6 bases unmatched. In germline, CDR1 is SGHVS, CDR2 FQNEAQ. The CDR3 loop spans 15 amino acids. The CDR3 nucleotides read TGTGCCAGCAGCTCCAGCGGGGGGGCTAGCTACGAGCAGTACTTC. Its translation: CASSSSGGASYEQYF.

CDR3 nucleotides: TGTGCCTGGAGTGTACGGGTGGGGAGTGGTTCACCCCTCCACTTT. Translated, it gives CAWSVRVGSGSPLHF. V is TRBV30 and J is TRBJ1-6; no clear D gene. CDR1 is GTSNPN and CDR2 is SVGIG in the germline V gene (reference sequence). V lost 0 bases, J lost 9 bases, and 15 bases lay in between. This CDR3 is 15 amino acids long. The entire variable domain, with the rest obtained from reference TRBV30 and TRBJ1-6, is as follows: SQTIHQWPATLVQPVGSPLSLECTVEGTSNPNLYWYRQAAGRGLQLLFYSVGIGQISSEVPQNLSASRPQDRQFILSSKKLLLSDSGFYLCAWSVRVGSGSPLHFGNGTRLTVT.

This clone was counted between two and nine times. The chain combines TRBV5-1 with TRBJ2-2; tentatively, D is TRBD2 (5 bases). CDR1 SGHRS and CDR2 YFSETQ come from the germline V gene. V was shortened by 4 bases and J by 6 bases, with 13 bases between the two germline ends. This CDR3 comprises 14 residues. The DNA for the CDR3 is TGCGCCAGCAGCCCGGGGTCAAATTCCGGGGAGCTGTTTTTT. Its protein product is CASSPGSNSGELFF.

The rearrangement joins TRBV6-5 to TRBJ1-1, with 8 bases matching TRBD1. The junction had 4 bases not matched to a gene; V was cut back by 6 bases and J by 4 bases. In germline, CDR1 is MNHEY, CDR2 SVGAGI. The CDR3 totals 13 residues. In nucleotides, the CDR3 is TGTGCCAGCAGGCTGACAGGGGCCACTGAAGCTTTCTTT. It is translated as CASRLTGATEAFF.

CDR3 amino acids: CASSVDPATKGAQYF. The CDR3 DNA is TGTGCCAGTAGTGTGGATCCGGCCACGAAGGGGGCCCAGTACTTC. V gene TRBV19 combines with J gene TRBJ2-5; D might be TRBD1 (6 bases). The CDR3 consists of 15 residues. Trimming pared 5 bases from V and 9 bases from J, leaving 22 bases between. Germline V CDR1 and CDR2: LNHDA, SQIVND (reference sequence). The full variable domain, with the rest looked up from reference TRBV19 and TRBJ2-5, is DGGITQSPKYLFRKEGQNVTLSCEQNLNHDAMYWYRQDPGQGLRLIYYSQIVNDFQKGDIAEGYSVSREKKESFPLTVTSAQKNPTAFYLCASSVDPATKGAQYFGPGTRLLVL.

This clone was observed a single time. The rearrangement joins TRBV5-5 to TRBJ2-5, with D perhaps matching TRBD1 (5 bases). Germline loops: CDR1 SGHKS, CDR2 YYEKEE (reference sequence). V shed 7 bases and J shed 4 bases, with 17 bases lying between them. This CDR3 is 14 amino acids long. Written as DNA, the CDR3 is TGTGCCAGCGGCAGGGATGGGATGAGAGAGACCCAGTACTTC. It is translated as CASGRDGMRETQYF.

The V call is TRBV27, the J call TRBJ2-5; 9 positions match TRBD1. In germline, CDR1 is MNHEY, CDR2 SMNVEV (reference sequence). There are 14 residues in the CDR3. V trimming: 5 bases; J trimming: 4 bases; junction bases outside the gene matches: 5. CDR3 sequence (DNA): TGTGCCAGCAGTCCCGGGACAGGGAGAGAGACCCAGTACTTC. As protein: CASSPGTGRETQYF.

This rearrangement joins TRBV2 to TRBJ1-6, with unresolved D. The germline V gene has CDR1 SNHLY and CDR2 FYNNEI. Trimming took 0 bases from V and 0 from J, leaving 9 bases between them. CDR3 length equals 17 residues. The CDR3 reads CASSEAGGSSYNSPLHF. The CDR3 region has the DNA TGTGCCAGCAGTGAAGCAGGAGGGAGCTCCTATAATTCACCCCTCCACTTT. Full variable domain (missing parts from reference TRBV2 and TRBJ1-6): EPEVTQTPSHQVTQMGQEVILRCVPISNHLYFYWYRQILGQKVEFLVSFYNNEISEKSEIFDDQFSVERPDGSNFTLKIRSTKLEDSAMYFCASSEAGGSSYNSPLHFGNGTRLTVT.

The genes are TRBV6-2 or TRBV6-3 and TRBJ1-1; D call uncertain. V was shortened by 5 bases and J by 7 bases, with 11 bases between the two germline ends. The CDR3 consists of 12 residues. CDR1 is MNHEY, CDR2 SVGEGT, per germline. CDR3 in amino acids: CASSRFGSEAFF. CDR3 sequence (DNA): TGTGCCAGCAGTCGCTTCGGGAGTGAAGCTTTCTTT.